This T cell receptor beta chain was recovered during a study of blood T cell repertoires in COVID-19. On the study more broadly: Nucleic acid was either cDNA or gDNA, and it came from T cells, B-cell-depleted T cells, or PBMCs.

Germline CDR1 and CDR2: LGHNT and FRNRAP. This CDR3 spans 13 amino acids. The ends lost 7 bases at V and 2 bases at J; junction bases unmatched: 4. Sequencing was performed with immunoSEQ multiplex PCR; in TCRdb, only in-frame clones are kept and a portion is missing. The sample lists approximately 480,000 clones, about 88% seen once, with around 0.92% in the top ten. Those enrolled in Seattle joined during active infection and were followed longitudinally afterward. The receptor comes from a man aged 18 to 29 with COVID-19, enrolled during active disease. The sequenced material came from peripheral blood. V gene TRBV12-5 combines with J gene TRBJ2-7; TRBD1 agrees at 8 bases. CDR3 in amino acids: CASEAGGAYEQYF. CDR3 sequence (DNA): TGTGCTAGTGAGGCAGGGGGCGCCTACGAGCAGTACTTC.